This T cell receptor (beta chain) was retrieved from a study of cytomegalovirus exposure and HLA in healthy donors. Notes on the study in general: Reportedly, cytomegalovirus status was diagnosed with high sensitivity and specificity. A later analysis found that most CMV-associated TCR beta chains appeared HLA-restricted. More than 150 TCR beta chains were listed as cytomegalovirus-associated.

The PCR ran on 60 Vbeta and 13 Jbeta primers. The protocol was immunoSEQ multiplex PCR, while the TCRdb copy is restricted to in-frame clones and leaves out a portion. The table shows 85,000 to 100,000 clones, with around 80% occurring only once. Regarding this clone: Antigen unknown.

From germline, CDR1 is GTSNPN and CDR2 SVGIG (reference sequence). V lost 1 base to trimming and J lost 5 bases, with 20 bases between them. The CDR3 totals 17 residues. Sequencing used PBMCs. The TCR was taken from a man between 60 and 70 years old in good health and CMV-seropositive. The chain couples TRBV30 to TRBJ1-4; D is possibly TRBD1 (6 bases). The CDR3 region has the DNA TGTGCCTGGAGTGCCCCCTTTACGGACAGATTAAATGAAAAACTGTTTTTT. Protein sequence: CAWSAPFTDRLNEKLFF.